The TCR beta chain described here comes from a study of T cells in Graves' hyperthyroidism and ophthalmopathy. Study-level background: The authors collected peripheral blood at initial diagnosis, before any treatment.

Uncontrolled infection, other autoimmune disease, pregnancy or lactation led to exclusion. A note on this clonotype: As yet, its antigen is unknown.

There were TCR beta CDR3 regions amplified from RNA transcripts. Carried out on the TCR CDR3, a first-round RT-PCR used the HTBI primer set. MiXCR, applied by TCRdb to the multiplex PCR reads, yields one record per CDR3 protein. This sample carries about 640,000 distinct CDR3 sequences, around 20% of them seen once, and the ten largest clones take around a third. Study-wide points: Most expanded thyroid clonotypes above 0.001 also appeared in blood. A model built on 13 V-J features separated ophthalmopathy from stable hyperthyroidism.

The CDR3 sequence is 19 residues long. Germline CDR1 SGHRS, CDR2 YFSETQ. The junction had 16 bases not matched to a gene; V was cut back by 3 bases and J by 8 bases. The sequence was obtained from a man younger than 45 with Graves' ophthalmopathy. The sequencing sample was made of blood. The genes are TRBV5-1 and TRBJ2-1, with 14 positions matching TRBD2. CDR3 amino acids: CASSYQIKRLAGGPDEQFF. The CDR3 DNA reads as TGCGCCAGCAGCTACCAAATAAAACGACTAGCGGGAGGGCCCGATGAGCAGTTCTTC.